This T cell receptor beta chain came from a study of CXCR3-negative and CXCR3-positive naive CD8 T cells. Study context: Summed over all libraries, TRB reads came to 130 million to 150 million, with about 1.5 +/- 0.3 million per library. Study observations and caveats: Memory CD8+ cells had much lower diversity, and both naive subsets had comparably high diversity. Both naive subsets, CXCR3-negative and CXCR3-positive, displayed similar TRBV-TRBJ usage, unlike memory cells.

The CDR3 covers 12 residues. Germline-derived CDR1 and CDR2 are MNHNY and SVGAGI (reference sequence). TRB cDNA was prepared as libraries by UMI-labeled 5' RACE. Each CDR3 protein gets one entry in TCRdb, which reprocessed the 5' RACE reads and gives no DNA. Recorded for this sample: under 25,000 distinct CDR3 sequences. The sorting of each CD8+ T cell subset was done in triplicate, at a few hundred thousand cells each. Comment on this clonotype: Its antigen is still unknown.

Material: memory CD8+ T cells from blood. The genes are TRBV6-6 and TRBJ2-3. The receptor's source is a human donor in good health. Some clones in this sample may be carry-over from other donors' samples. The CDR3 spells CASSYGSDTQYF.